Listed below are T cell receptor beta chains from one sample, sequenced in a study of regulatory T cells in long-lasting Graves disease. TCRdb re-called the multiplex PCR reads through MiXCR, storing one row per CDR3 protein. Altogether 350,000 to 450,000 distinct CDR3 sequences are present, roughly a fifth being singletons, with the ten largest covering roughly an eighth. This specimen was peripheral blood mononuclear cells (PBMCs), taken when the disease was refractory, from a patient treated with antithyroid drugs. The receptors shown here come from a female donor with Graves disease. Both conserved end residues are part of each CDR3. The D gene is left open where the match is weak. Not every row has a clone size; where given, it reads once, few, many or a size class.

abundance: NA
v_gene: TRBV29-1
d_gene: NA
j_gene: TRBJ2-7
CDR3aa: CSIGSRTITDEQYF
CDR3nt: TGCAGCATTGGTTCACGGACTATCACAGACGAGCAGTACTTC

abundance: many
v_gene: TRBV2
d_gene: TRBD1
j_gene: TRBJ1-1
CDR3aa: CASSERGTGFPSEAFF
CDR3nt: TGTGCCAGCAGTGAAAGAGGGACAGGGTTTCCCTCTGAAGCTTTCTTT

abundance: many
v_gene: TRBV7-9
d_gene: TRBD1
j_gene: TRBJ1-2
CDR3aa: CASSFLGDSLDRYGYTF
CDR3nt: TGTGCCAGCAGCTTTCTTGGGGACAGCCTGGATCGCTATGGCTACACCTTC

abundance: NA
v_gene: TRBV4-1
d_gene: NA
j_gene: TRBJ2-2
CDR3aa: CASSRAGVETGFNTGELFF
CDR3nt: TGCGCCAGCAGCCGAGCCGGGGTCGAGACAGGTTTCAACACCGGGGAGCTGTTTTTT

abundance: many
v_gene: TRBV3-1
d_gene: NA
j_gene: TRBJ1-2
CDR3aa: CASSPTFNYGYTF
CDR3nt: TGTGCCAGCAGTCCGACATTTAACTATGGCTACACCTTC

abundance: many
v_gene: TRBV18
d_gene: TRBD2
j_gene: TRBJ2-4
CDR3aa: CASSSAGTRNIQYF
CDR3nt: TGTGCCAGCTCGTCCGCCGGGACTAGGAACATTCAGTACTTC

abundance: many
v_gene: TRBV7-3
d_gene: NA
j_gene: TRBJ2-7
CDR3aa: CASSPRGTHEQYF
CDR3nt: TGTGCCAGCAGCCCCCGGGGCACTCACGAGCAGTACTTC

abundance: few
v_gene: TRBV28
d_gene: TRBD1
j_gene: TRBJ1-5
CDR3aa: CASSLGQGHSNQPQHF
CDR3nt: TGTGCCAGCAGTCTCGGACAGGGCCATAGCAATCAGCCCCAGCATTTT

abundance: many
v_gene: TRBV6-1
d_gene: NA
j_gene: TRBJ2-7
CDR3aa: CASSGPVDSYEQYF
CDR3nt: TGTGCCAGCAGCGGCCCAGTGGACTCCTACGAGCAGTACTTC

abundance: few
v_gene: TRBV4-1
d_gene: NA
j_gene: TRBJ1-1
CDR3aa: CAARDFGTEAFF
CDR3nt: TGCGCCGCCCGGGACTTCGGCACTGAAGCTTTCTTT

abundance: many
v_gene: TRBV28
d_gene: TRBD2
j_gene: TRBJ2-2
CDR3aa: CASSLGGRVGTGELFF
CDR3nt: TGTGCCAGCAGTTTAGGCGGGAGGGTAGGCACCGGGGAGCTGTTTTTT

abundance: NA
v_gene: TRBV6-2/TRBV6-3
d_gene: NA
j_gene: TRBJ2-1
CDR3aa: CASNPGTVSTGRQFF
CDR3nt: TGTGCCAGCAATCCCGGGACTGTCTCTACTGGGAGGCAGTTCTTC

abundance: many
v_gene: TRBV20-1
d_gene: TRBD2
j_gene: TRBJ2-7
CDR3aa: CSATGGLAGGGSSYEQYF
CDR3nt: TGCAGTGCCACAGGGGGGCTAGCGGGAGGGGGTAGCTCCTACGAGCAGTACTTC

abundance: few
v_gene: TRBV4-1
d_gene: TRBD2
j_gene: TRBJ2-1
CDR3aa: CASSQVVTSGNNEQFF
CDR3nt: TGCGCCAGCAGCCAAGTCGTGACTAGCGGGAACAATGAGCAGTTCTTC

abundance: few
v_gene: TRBV30
d_gene: TRBD1
j_gene: TRBJ1-2
CDR3aa: CAWSLDRGRTNYGYTF
CDR3nt: TGTGCCTGGAGTCTGGACAGGGGTCGTACTAACTATGGCTACACCTTC

abundance: many
v_gene: TRBV12-3/TRBV12-4
d_gene: TRBD1
j_gene: TRBJ1-2
CDR3aa: CASRPPTQEQGGGYTF
CDR3nt: TGTGCCAGCAGACCCCCAACCCAAGAGCAGGGGGGCGGCTACACCTTC

abundance: many
v_gene: TRBV28
d_gene: TRBD1
j_gene: TRBJ2-7
CDR3aa: CASSTGTGGYEQYF
CDR3nt: TGTGCCAGCAGTACCGGGACAGGGGGCTACGAGCAGTACTTC

abundance: NA
v_gene: TRBV7-8
d_gene: NA
j_gene: TRBJ2-1
CDR3aa: CASSPLIPYAEGRNEQFF
CDR3nt: TGTGCCAGCAGCCCGCTTATCCCTTATGCGGAAGGGAGGAATGAGCAGTTCTTC

abundance: many
v_gene: TRBV29-1
d_gene: NA
j_gene: TRBJ1-6
CDR3aa: CSVRTVLNSPLHF
CDR3nt: TGCAGCGTTCGGACTGTCTTGAATTCACCCCTCCACTTT

abundance: NA
v_gene: TRBV15
d_gene: NA
j_gene: TRBJ2-3
CDR3aa: CATSKRPSADTQYF
CDR3nt: TGTGCCACCAGCAAACGGCCAAGCGCAGATACGCAGTATTTT

abundance: NA
v_gene: TRBV4-1
d_gene: NA
j_gene: TRBJ1-6
CDR3aa: CASSREGNSPLHF
CDR3nt: TGCGCCAGCAGCCGAGAGGGCAATTCACCCCTCCACTTT

abundance: many
v_gene: TRBV20-1
d_gene: TRBD2
j_gene: TRBJ2-5
CDR3aa: CSAPVAGRERETQYF
CDR3nt: TGCAGTGCTCCCGTAGCGGGCCGGGAGAGAGAGACCCAGTACTTC

abundance: many
v_gene: TRBV7-3
d_gene: NA
j_gene: TRBJ1-1
CDR3aa: CASSLHIDTEAFF
CDR3nt: TGTGCCAGCAGCTTGCACATTGACACTGAAGCTTTCTTT

abundance: NA
v_gene: TRBV12-3/TRBV12-4
d_gene: NA
j_gene: TRBJ2-1
CDR3aa: CASSQPPGFQFF
CDR3nt: TGTGCCAGCAGTCAGCCGCCGGGATTCCAGTTCTTC

abundance: NA
v_gene: TRBV28
d_gene: TRBD2
j_gene: TRBJ2-7
CDR3aa: CASNLGGTSYEQYF
CDR3nt: TGTGCCAGCAACTTGGGAGGGACCTCCTACGAGCAGTACTTC

abundance: NA
v_gene: TRBV20-1
d_gene: TRBD2
j_gene: TRBJ2-7
CDR3aa: CSAPETSGTWYEQYF
CDR3nt: TGCAGTGCGCCTGAGACTAGCGGGACGTGGTACGAGCAGTACTTC

abundance: many
v_gene: TRBV12-3/TRBV12-4
d_gene: NA
j_gene: TRBJ1-2
CDR3aa: CASSFTENYGYTF
CDR3nt: TGTGCCAGCAGTTTTACGGAGAACTATGGCTACACCTTC

abundance: many
v_gene: TRBV7-2
d_gene: NA
j_gene: TRBJ2-4
CDR3aa: CASSLDGLNIQYF
CDR3nt: TGTGCCAGCAGTCTCGATGGGTTAAACATTCAGTACTTC

abundance: many
v_gene: TRBV12-3/TRBV12-4
d_gene: TRBD2
j_gene: TRBJ2-7
CDR3aa: CASSYLGLAGGEQYF
CDR3nt: TGTGCCAGCAGCTACCTAGGACTAGCGGGAGGAGAGCAGTACTTC

abundance: NA
v_gene: TRBV12-3/TRBV12-4
d_gene: TRBD2
j_gene: TRBJ2-3
CDR3aa: CASRQPGLASTDTQYF
CDR3nt: TGTGCCAGCAGGCAACCGGGACTAGCGTCTACAGATACGCAGTATTTT

abundance: few
v_gene: TRBV19
d_gene: TRBD2
j_gene: TRBJ2-2
CDR3aa: CASSGTLAGGPRNTGELFF
CDR3nt: TGTGCCAGTAGTGGGACGCTAGCGGGAGGGCCTCGAAACACCGGGGAGCTGTTTTTT

abundance: few
v_gene: TRBV20-1
d_gene: TRBD1
j_gene: TRBJ1-2
CDR3aa: CSARTQGESYGYTF
CDR3nt: TGCAGTGCTAGAACGCAGGGGGAGAGCTATGGCTACACCTTC

abundance: many
v_gene: TRBV20-1
d_gene: NA
j_gene: TRBJ1-2
CDR3aa: CSARVGQGHYGYTF
CDR3nt: TGCAGTGCTAGAGTGGGGCAGGGCCACTATGGCTACACCTTC

abundance: many
v_gene: TRBV30
d_gene: NA
j_gene: TRBJ1-2
CDR3aa: CAWSVRQYGYTF
CDR3nt: TGTGCCTGGAGTGTACGGCAGTATGGCTACACCTTC

abundance: few
v_gene: TRBV3-1
d_gene: TRBD2
j_gene: TRBJ2-7
CDR3aa: CASSQGPLAGGPAEQYF
CDR3nt: TGTGCCAGCAGCCAGGGCCCCCTAGCGGGAGGGCCCGCCGAGCAGTACTTC

abundance: many
v_gene: TRBV3-1
d_gene: NA
j_gene: TRBJ1-2
CDR3aa: CASSQGRTDYYGYTF
CDR3nt: TGTGCCAGCAGCCAAGGTCGGACGGATTATTATGGCTACACCTTC

abundance: NA
v_gene: TRBV4-1
d_gene: NA
j_gene: TRBJ2-2
CDR3aa: CASRTRDREAGPINTGELFF
CDR3nt: TGCGCCAGCAGAACTAGGGACCGAGAGGCGGGACCTATTAACACCGGGGAGCTGTTTTTT

abundance: many
v_gene: TRBV10-3
d_gene: NA
j_gene: TRBJ1-1
CDR3aa: CAISEGGTYTEAFF
CDR3nt: TGTGCCATCAGTGAGGGGGGGACCTACACTGAAGCTTTCTTT

abundance: few
v_gene: TRBV6-1
d_gene: TRBD2
j_gene: TRBJ2-7
CDR3aa: CASRPGLASYEQYF
CDR3nt: TGTGCCAGCAGGCCGGGACTAGCGTCCTACGAGCAGTACTTC

abundance: many
v_gene: TRBV28
d_gene: NA
j_gene: TRBJ2-7
CDR3aa: CASSLGDRDYSYEQYF
CDR3nt: TGTGCCAGCAGTTTAGGAGACAGGGACTACTCCTACGAGCAGTACTTC

abundance: few
v_gene: TRBV10-3
d_gene: NA
j_gene: TRBJ1-5
CDR3aa: CAISENSGGNQPQHF
CDR3nt: TGTGCCATCAGTGAGAATTCAGGGGGCAATCAGCCCCAGCATTTT

abundance: many
v_gene: TRBV18
d_gene: NA
j_gene: TRBJ2-2
CDR3aa: CASSPTGNTGELFF
CDR3nt: TGTGCCAGCTCACCGACAGGGAACACCGGGGAGCTGTTTTTT

abundance: NA
v_gene: TRBV20-1
d_gene: NA
j_gene: TRBJ1-1
CDR3aa: CSARDFNSPEAFF
CDR3nt: TGCAGTGCTAGAGATTTTAATTCCCCTGAAGCTTTCTTT

abundance: few
v_gene: TRBV7-9
d_gene: NA
j_gene: TRBJ1-3
CDR3aa: CASSLVSSSGNTIYF
CDR3nt: TGTGCCAGCAGCTTAGTGAGTAGCTCTGGAAACACCATATATTTT

abundance: many
v_gene: TRBV29-1
d_gene: TRBD1
j_gene: TRBJ1-1
CDR3aa: CSTYPTGGKNTEAFF
CDR3nt: TGCAGCACGTATCCCACAGGGGGGAAGAACACTGAAGCTTTCTTT

abundance: few
v_gene: TRBV25-1
d_gene: NA
j_gene: TRBJ1-4
CDR3aa: CASSDAGFREKLFF
CDR3nt: TGTGCCAGCAGTGACGCCGGGTTCCGGGAAAAACTGTTTTTT

abundance: NA
v_gene: TRBV7-9
d_gene: NA
j_gene: TRBJ2-2
CDR3aa: CASSAFTGRNTGELFF
CDR3nt: TGTGCCAGCAGCGCATTTACGGGGAGGAACACCGGGGAGCTGTTTTTT

abundance: NA
v_gene: TRBV5-1
d_gene: NA
j_gene: TRBJ1-4
CDR3aa: CASSSTGRNEKLFF
CDR3nt: TGCGCCAGCAGCTCTACAGGGAGGAATGAAAAACTGTTTTTT

abundance: many
v_gene: TRBV7-9
d_gene: TRBD1
j_gene: TRBJ2-5
CDR3aa: CASSSGTGGSETQYF
CDR3nt: TGTGCCAGCAGTTCCGGGACAGGGGGTTCAGAGACCCAGTACTTC

abundance: many
v_gene: TRBV12-3/TRBV12-4
d_gene: NA
j_gene: TRBJ1-2
CDR3aa: CASRSRGRQYGYTF
CDR3nt: TGTGCCAGCAGGTCCAGGGGTCGTCAATATGGCTACACCTTC

abundance: NA
v_gene: TRBV2
d_gene: TRBD2
j_gene: TRBJ2-1
CDR3aa: CASSGTSGSRLVGEQFF
CDR3nt: TGTGCCAGCAGTGGAACTAGCGGGAGTAGGCTCGTCGGTGAGCAGTTCTTC

abundance: few
v_gene: TRBV20-1
d_gene: NA
j_gene: TRBJ2-7
CDR3aa: CSARTAGQFRAYEQYF
CDR3nt: TGCAGTGCTAGGACCGCAGGACAGTTCCGAGCCTACGAGCAGTACTTC

abundance: NA
v_gene: TRBV29-1
d_gene: TRBD1
j_gene: TRBJ2-7
CDR3aa: CSVEVGGDRGEQYF
CDR3nt: TGCAGCGTTGAAGTAGGGGGGGACAGGGGCGAGCAGTACTTC

abundance: NA
v_gene: TRBV7-9
d_gene: NA
j_gene: TRBJ2-5
CDR3aa: CASSPLTRAPETQYF
CDR3nt: TGTGCCAGCAGCCCCCTCACAAGGGCCCCGGAGACCCAGTACTTC

abundance: few
v_gene: TRBV30
d_gene: TRBD1
j_gene: TRBJ1-2
CDR3aa: CAWREGGAGYGYTF
CDR3nt: TGTGCCTGGAGAGAAGGGGGCGCTGGGTATGGCTACACCTTC

abundance: few
v_gene: TRBV27
d_gene: TRBD2
j_gene: TRBJ2-3
CDR3aa: CASSFARLAGVTDTQYF
CDR3nt: TGTGCCAGCAGTTTTGCTCGACTAGCGGGAGTGACAGATACGCAGTATTTT

abundance: few
v_gene: TRBV19
d_gene: NA
j_gene: TRBJ2-2
CDR3aa: CASSRGIRTTGELFF
CDR3nt: TGTGCCAGTAGTCGCGGAATAAGGACCACCGGGGAGCTGTTTTTT

abundance: many
v_gene: TRBV20-1
d_gene: TRBD2
j_gene: TRBJ2-2
CDR3aa: CSAKQTSGNTGELFF
CDR3nt: TGCAGTGCTAAACAAACTAGCGGGAACACCGGGGAGCTGTTTTTT

abundance: NA
v_gene: TRBV7-9
d_gene: TRBD2
j_gene: TRBJ2-1
CDR3aa: CASSLWLAGKNEQFF
CDR3nt: TGTGCCAGCAGCTTATGGCTAGCGGGAAAGAATGAGCAGTTCTTC